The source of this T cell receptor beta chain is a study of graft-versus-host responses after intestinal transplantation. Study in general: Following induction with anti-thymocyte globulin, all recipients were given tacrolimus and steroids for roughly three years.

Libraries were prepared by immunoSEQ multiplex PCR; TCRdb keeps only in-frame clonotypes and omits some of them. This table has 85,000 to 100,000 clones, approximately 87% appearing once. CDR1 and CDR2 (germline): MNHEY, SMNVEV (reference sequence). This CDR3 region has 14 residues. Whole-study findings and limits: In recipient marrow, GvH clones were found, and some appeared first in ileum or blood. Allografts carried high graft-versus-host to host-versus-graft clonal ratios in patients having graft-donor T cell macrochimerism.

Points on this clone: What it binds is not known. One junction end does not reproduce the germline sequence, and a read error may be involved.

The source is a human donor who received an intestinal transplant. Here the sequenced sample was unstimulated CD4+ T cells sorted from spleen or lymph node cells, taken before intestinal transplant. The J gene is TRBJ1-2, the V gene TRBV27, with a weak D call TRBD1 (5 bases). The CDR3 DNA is TGTGCCAGCGGACGCCTCGGGGGTACTTATGGGTACACCTTC. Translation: CASGRLGGTYGYTF.